These T cell receptor beta chains were read from a single sample in a study of blood T cells in healthy people across ages. TCRdb recomputed calls from the 5' RACE reads with MiXCR, one row per CDR3 protein. The sample includes 890,000 or so distinct CDR3 sequences, roughly 60% seen only once; the top ten take 28%. Specimen: blood. Source of these receptors: a man aged 30 to 39 in good health. The CDR3 runs from the conserved cysteine through the conserved F or W. Fields, in order: J gene, V gene, D gene, clone size, CDR3 DNA, CDR3 protein. The D gene is left open where the match is weak. A row's size may be missing; if present it is once, few, many or a size class.

j_call: TRBJ2-1
v_call: TRBV13
d_call: TRBD2
clone_size: few
cdr3_nt: TGTGCCAGCACCCTTAGCGGGAGAGGTGGTGGTGAGCAGTTCTTC
cdr3_aa: CASTLSGRGGGEQFF

j_call: TRBJ1-2
v_call: TRBV10-3
d_call: .
clone_size: .
cdr3_nt: TGTGCCATCAGAGTTACGGACACTGACTATGGCTACACCTTC
cdr3_aa: CAIRVTDTDYGYTF

j_call: TRBJ1-1
v_call: TRBV27
d_call: TRBD1
clone_size: many
cdr3_nt: TGTGCCAGCAGTTTAAAGGGGGGGACAGGGTGGCTCACTGAAGCTTTCTTT
cdr3_aa: CASSLKGGTGWLTEAFF

j_call: TRBJ1-4
v_call: TRBV29-1
d_call: .
clone_size: .
cdr3_nt: TGCAGCGTTGTGTATGGGAAAACTAATGAAAAACTGTTTTTT
cdr3_aa: CSVVYGKTNEKLFF

j_call: TRBJ2-1
v_call: TRBV3-1
d_call: .
clone_size: .
cdr3_nt: TGTGCCAGCAGCCAAGAGAGGGGACATGAGCAGTTCTTC
cdr3_aa: CASSQERGHEQFF

j_call: TRBJ2-1
v_call: TRBV7-2
d_call: .
clone_size: few
cdr3_nt: TGTGCCAGCAGCTATACCCCCGGGACGCGTTACAATGAGCAGTTCTTC
cdr3_aa: CASSYTPGTRYNEQFF

j_call: TRBJ2-1
v_call: TRBV12-3/TRBV12-4
d_call: .
clone_size: few
cdr3_nt: TGTGCCAGCAGTTCCGACCGACTGGGGGAGCAGTTCTTC
cdr3_aa: CASSSDRLGEQFF

j_call: TRBJ2-5
v_call: TRBV5-5
d_call: .
clone_size: few
cdr3_nt: TGTGCCAGCAGCACGGGACCAGACGACCAGTACTTC
cdr3_aa: CASSTGPDDQYF

j_call: TRBJ2-3
v_call: TRBV27
d_call: .
clone_size: .
cdr3_nt: TGTGCCAGCAATCAGCTGGGTGGGGCAGATATGCAGTATTTT
cdr3_aa: CASNQLGGADMQYF

j_call: TRBJ2-1
v_call: TRBV12-3/TRBV12-4
d_call: .
clone_size: few
cdr3_nt: TGTGCCAGTATCGGTAGCTCCTACAATGAGCAGTTCTTC
cdr3_aa: CASIGSSYNEQFF

j_call: TRBJ2-7
v_call: TRBV20-1
d_call: .
clone_size: .
cdr3_nt: TGCAGTGCGGGGACAGCGGGGAGAACCTACGAGCAGTACTTC
cdr3_aa: CSAGTAGRTYEQYF

j_call: TRBJ2-3
v_call: TRBV5-1
d_call: TRBD2
clone_size: .
cdr3_nt: TGCGTCAGCAGCTACTCGTCTAGCGGGGGGACAGATACGCAGTATTTT
cdr3_aa: CVSSYSSSGGTDTQYF

j_call: TRBJ2-5
v_call: TRBV6-5
d_call: TRBD2
clone_size: .
cdr3_nt: TGTGCCAGCAGTTACTCCCCTAGCAGCGGGGGGCTCGGCGAGACCCAGTACTTC
cdr3_aa: CASSYSPSSGGLGETQYF

j_call: TRBJ1-6
v_call: TRBV5-8
d_call: .
clone_size: .
cdr3_nt: TGTGCCAGCAGCTCTACAGGGAATTCGTATCGTTCACCCCTCCACTTT
cdr3_aa: CASSSTGNSYRSPLHF

j_call: TRBJ1-1
v_call: TRBV6-5
d_call: .
clone_size: .
cdr3_nt: TGTGCCAGCAGTACGACTTCAGAGAACACTGAAGCTTTCTTT
cdr3_aa: CASSTTSENTEAFF

j_call: TRBJ2-7
v_call: TRBV6-5
d_call: .
clone_size: .
cdr3_nt: TGTGCCAGCAGTTACTCCGATACGAGGTACGAGCAGTACTTC
cdr3_aa: CASSYSDTRYEQYF

j_call: TRBJ1-5
v_call: TRBV7-2
d_call: TRBD1
clone_size: few
cdr3_nt: TGTGCCAGCAGGGACAGGGGGGTGCATCAGCCCCAGCATTTT
cdr3_aa: CASRDRGVHQPQHF

j_call: TRBJ2-7
v_call: TRBV7-9
d_call: .
clone_size: few
cdr3_nt: TGTGCCAGCACTCTGCGGGGCCTAGTATACGAGCAGTACTTC
cdr3_aa: CASTLRGLVYEQYF

j_call: TRBJ2-7
v_call: TRBV5-1
d_call: TRBD2
clone_size: .
cdr3_nt: TGCGCCAGCAGCTCCTCAACTAGCGGGGGCCCCTACGAGCAGTACTTC
cdr3_aa: CASSSSTSGGPYEQYF

j_call: TRBJ2-7
v_call: TRBV10-3
d_call: TRBD1
clone_size: .
cdr3_nt: TGTGCCATCAGCTCCGGGACAGGTAACTACGAGCAGTACTTC
cdr3_aa: CAISSGTGNYEQYF

j_call: TRBJ2-1
v_call: TRBV29-1
d_call: .
clone_size: .
cdr3_nt: TGCAGCGTTGCGGACTACGCTCCTTACAATGAGCAGTTCTTC
cdr3_aa: CSVADYAPYNEQFF

j_call: TRBJ2-3
v_call: TRBV20-1
d_call: TRBD2
clone_size: .
cdr3_nt: TGCAGTGCTAGGGATTTGGAAGCGGGGGAAGATACGCAGTATTTT
cdr3_aa: CSARDLEAGEDTQYF

j_call: TRBJ2-5
v_call: TRBV3-1
d_call: .
clone_size: .
cdr3_nt: TGTGCCAGCAGCCAAGATGCCAGCGCAAAGACCCAGTACTTC
cdr3_aa: CASSQDASAKTQYF

j_call: TRBJ1-2
v_call: TRBV5-1
d_call: TRBD1
clone_size: once
cdr3_nt: TGCGCCAGCAGCTTTGACAGGGGAGAAGGCTACACCTTC
cdr3_aa: CASSFDRGEGYTF

j_call: TRBJ2-5
v_call: TRBV7-7
d_call: TRBD1
clone_size: few
cdr3_nt: TGTGCTAGCAGCAGGGGGATCATGGTTGGGGAGACCCAGTACTTC
cdr3_aa: CASSRGIMVGETQYF

j_call: TRBJ2-5
v_call: TRBV27
d_call: .
clone_size: .
cdr3_nt: TGTGCCAGCAGTTTATTGGGGGGCGGGCTGGAGACCCAGTACTTC
cdr3_aa: CASSLLGGGLETQYF

j_call: TRBJ2-7
v_call: TRBV28
d_call: .
clone_size: .
cdr3_nt: TGTGCCAGCAGCCTCGTCGACAGCCGTTCCTACGAGCAGTACTTC
cdr3_aa: CASSLVDSRSYEQYF

j_call: TRBJ2-3
v_call: TRBV28
d_call: .
clone_size: .
cdr3_nt: TGTGCCAGCAGCCCTGGACACTCCCCGGATACGCAGTATTTT
cdr3_aa: CASSPGHSPDTQYF

j_call: TRBJ1-6
v_call: TRBV7-9
d_call: .
clone_size: few
cdr3_nt: TGTGCCAGCAGCTTCAGGGGTATAGGTTCACCCCTCCACTTT
cdr3_aa: CASSFRGIGSPLHF

j_call: TRBJ2-7
v_call: TRBV14
d_call: .
clone_size: .
cdr3_nt: TGTGCCAGCAGCCAAACCAGGGTAACCTACGAGCAGTACTTC
cdr3_aa: CASSQTRVTYEQYF

j_call: TRBJ2-1
v_call: TRBV3-1
d_call: .
clone_size: .
cdr3_nt: TGTGCCAGCAGCCAAGATCGGGGTAGCGGCACCCTGGTTGGCAATGAGCAGTTCTTC
cdr3_aa: CASSQDRGSGTLVGNEQFF

j_call: TRBJ1-5
v_call: TRBV18
d_call: .
clone_size: .
cdr3_nt: TGTGCCAGCTCACCGACAGATAGCAATCAGCCCCAGCATTTT
cdr3_aa: CASSPTDSNQPQHF

j_call: TRBJ2-1
v_call: TRBV6-5
d_call: .
clone_size: .
cdr3_nt: TGTGCCAGCAGTCGTGTGAGGAACCCATCCTACAATGAGCAGTTCTTC
cdr3_aa: CASSRVRNPSYNEQFF

j_call: TRBJ2-1
v_call: TRBV14
d_call: .
clone_size: .
cdr3_nt: TGTGCCAGCATGGGGGCGCGGGACAGCCTCTCCTACGAGCAGTTCTTC
cdr3_aa: CASMGARDSLSYEQFF

j_call: TRBJ1-2
v_call: TRBV2
d_call: TRBD1
clone_size: few
cdr3_nt: TGTGCCAGCAGTGGGACAGGGACCGGCTACACCTTC
cdr3_aa: CASSGTGTGYTF

j_call: TRBJ2-5
v_call: TRBV12-3/TRBV12-4
d_call: TRBD1
clone_size: few
cdr3_nt: TGTGCCAGCATCTCGGGACAGCAAGAGACCCAGTACTTC
cdr3_aa: CASISGQQETQYF

j_call: TRBJ1-1
v_call: TRBV25-1
d_call: .
clone_size: .
cdr3_nt: TGTGCCAGCAGTGATTACGCGGACGGGGGCTTGGACACTGAAGCTTTCTTT
cdr3_aa: CASSDYADGGLDTEAFF

j_call: TRBJ1-2
v_call: TRBV7-2
d_call: .
clone_size: many
cdr3_nt: TGTGCCAGCAGCTCCGTCGACAGAGGGATCTATGGCTACACCTTC
cdr3_aa: CASSSVDRGIYGYTF

j_call: TRBJ2-6
v_call: TRBV10-3
d_call: TRBD2
clone_size: .
cdr3_nt: TGTGCCATCAGTGAGTCGCGGGGGGCGGCTGGGGCCAACGTCCTGACTTTC
cdr3_aa: CAISESRGAAGANVLTF

j_call: TRBJ2-3
v_call: TRBV7-9
d_call: .
clone_size: few
cdr3_nt: TGTGCCAGCAGCCGAGAAGGGAACACAGATACGCAGTATTTT
cdr3_aa: CASSREGNTDTQYF

j_call: TRBJ1-1
v_call: TRBV27
d_call: .
clone_size: .
cdr3_nt: TGTGCCAGCAGTTTGGCACGAGGAACGAGGAACACTGAAGCTTTCTTT
cdr3_aa: CASSLARGTRNTEAFF